This T cell receptor (beta chain) was identified in a study of response to subunit inactivated influenza vaccine. TCRdb analysed the RT-PCR reads with MiXCR anew, one entry per CDR3 protein. The table shows about 170,000 distinct CDR3 sequences, with more than 10% occurring only once. The table lists this clonotype with a few counts. Germline V gene data show CDR1 as SEHNR and CDR2 as FQNEAQ (reference sequence). CDR3 size: 16 residues. Trimming took 7 bases from V and 4 from J; bases not matched to a gene: 11. This sample was also put to use in a study of T cells expressing NK-cell markers. That report notes: Researchers built TCR beta cDNA using 5'RACE template switching with UMIs. The eight sequenced donors comprised seven who were HCMV-seropositive and one who was seronegative. An anti-gamma-delta TCR antibody restricted sorting to alpha-beta TCR T cells in several experiments. Dominant NKG2C+ clonotypes in 6 or 7 donors made up about 1.0-8% of CD8+ T cells. These clonotypes also led the CD3+CD56-NKG2C+ fraction in a handful of donors.

Source: CD8+ T cells sorted from PBMCs, taken approximately 13 days after vaccination. The source is a man in his forties or fifties who received an inactivated influenza vaccine. The chain combines TRBV7-9 with TRBJ2-3, with TRBD1 identical over 10 bases. The CDR3 spells CASTAPETGGPDTQYF. The CDR3, as DNA: TGTGCCAGCACCGCTCCGGAGACAGGGGGCCCAGATACGCAGTATTTT.